The 14 T cell receptor beta chains below were found in one sample sequenced in a study of post-analysis software for immune sequencing data. Study results and limitations: Higher frequency in patients than in controls was seen for roughly five TRBV segments, with TRBV5-6, TRBV5-1 and TRBV20-1 among them.

Prepared TCR beta cDNA libraries contained unique molecular identifiers. Each CDR3 protein is one row after TCRdb ran MiXCR on the PCR reads. The sample has under 900,000 distinct CDR3 sequences, approximately 57% seen once. Antigen specificity for these receptors is unknown. What was sequenced was blood. The receptors come from a girl between 10 and 17 years old with multiple sclerosis.

This clonotype was seen more than once but under ten times. This chain uses TRBV12-3 or TRBV12-4 with TRBJ2-6; 9 bases are shared with TRBD1. V was clipped by 1 base and J by 2 bases; unmatched bases: 6. This CDR3 contains 18 residues. The DNA for the CDR3 is TGTGCCAGCAGTTTAGTTGGGACAGGGACAACTGGGGCCAACGTCCTGACTTTC. It yields the protein CASSLVGTGTTGANVLTF.

The chain links TRBV6-5 to TRBJ1-2; tentative D call: TRBD1 (5 bases). Trimming shortened V by 2 bases and J by 6 bases, and 13 bases separated the two germline ends. The CDR3 loop spans 14 amino acids. CDR1 MNHEY and CDR2 SVGAGI come from the germline V gene. The DNA of the CDR3 is TGTGCCAGCAGTTACGGAGGGGCAAGGGATGGCTACACCTTC. The encoded protein is CASSYGGARDGYTF.

This clonotype was seen just once. No conserved phenylalanine or tryptophan ends this CDR3, so it is likely a read error. V gene TRBV7-2 combines with J gene TRBJ2-1; D is ambiguous. The CDR3 length is 15 residues. Per germline, CDR1 SGHTA and CDR2 FQGNSA. Trimming pared 1 base from V and 1 base from J, leaving 8 bases between. CDR3 DNA sequence: TGTGCCAGCAGCTTAGAGGTCGGGTCCTACAATGAGCAGTTCGTC. This gives the protein CASSLEVGSYNEQFV.

V gene TRBV11-3 combines with J gene TRBJ2-1, with 8 nucleotides matching TRBD1. CDR3 length equals 15 residues. After removal of 3 bases from V and 5 bases from J, the junction contained 6 bases not matched to a gene. Germline CDR1 reads SGHNT; CDR2 reads YENEEA. The CDR3 loop is CASSLYTGGNNEQFF. CDR3 nucleotides: TGTGCCAGCAGCTTGTATACAGGGGGTAACAATGAGCAGTTCTTC.

V gene TRBV24-1 combines with J gene TRBJ1-1; no reliable D call. The CDR3 has 13 amino acids. Trimming shortened V by 3 bases and J by 2 bases, and 6 bases separated the two germline ends. Germline loops: CDR1 KGHDR, CDR2 SFDVKD. The CDR3 sequence: CATSDIKNTEAFF. DNA of the CDR3: TGTGCCACCAGTGATATAAAAAACACTGAAGCTTTCTTT.

The rearrangement joins TRBV3-1 to TRBJ2-7; 15 bases align to TRBD2. The V and J ends lost 0 bases and 9 bases, in that order; junction bases with no gene match: 15. The CDR3 runs to 19 residues. Germline CDR1 LGHDT, CDR2 YNNKEL (reference sequence). In nucleotides, the CDR3 is TGTGCCAGCAGCCAAGATCCACCCGGGACTAGCGGGGGGTCCTCTAGGCAGTACTTC. Amino acids: CASSQDPPGTSGGSSRQYF.

This clonotype was seen only a few times. The V gene is TRBV18, the J gene TRBJ1-2; no firm D call. The CDR3 totals 13 residues. V lost 5 bases to trimming and J lost 7 bases, with 14 bases between them. Looked up from germline, CDR1 is KGHSH and CDR2 is LQKENI. The chain's CDR3 is CASSTAGLAGYTF. CDR3 DNA: TGTGCCAGCTCAACCGCGGGTTTGGCTGGCTACACCTTC. The variable domain in full, with the rest retrieved from reference TRBV18 and TRBJ1-2, is NAGVMQNPRHLVRRRGQEARLRCSPMKGHSHVYWYRQLPEEGLKFMVYLQKENIIDESGMPKERFSAEFPKEGPSILRIQQVVRGDSAAYFCASSTAGLAGYTFGSGTRLTVV.

This clonotype came up a few times. This sequence joins TRBV7-2 and TRBJ2-3, with D possibly matching TRBD2 (6 bases). V lost 1 base to trimming and J lost 5 bases, with 10 bases between them. The V gene's germline CDR1 is SGHTA and CDR2 FQGNSA. This CDR3 contains 14 residues. The DNA of the CDR3 is TGTGCCAGCAGCTTAGTGGGGGGAGTAGATACGCAGTATTTT. It yields the protein CASSLVGGVDTQYF.

As regards this clonotype: The germline gene is not matched at one end of the junction; a read error may be the cause. This chain links TRBV18 with TRBJ2-3; D might be TRBD1 (6 bases). From germline, CDR1 is KGHSH and CDR2 LQKENI. There are 15 residues in the CDR3. Here the CDR3 DNA reads TGTGCCAGCTCGTACGGACAGATGTGGCAGGATACGCGGTATTTT. This translates into CASSYGQMWQDTRYF.

In this sample, this clonotype turned up a few times. This chain links TRBV5-1 with TRBJ2-5; 12 positions agree with TRBD2. The J call may not be correct, given that the DNA end is closer to TRBJ2-7. The CDR3 length is 14 residues. Germline V gives CDR1 SGHRS, CDR2 YFSETQ. CDR3 loop: CASRAGLAGYEQYF. The CDR3 nucleotides are TGCGCCAGCAGGGCAGGACTAGCGGGATACGAGCAGTACTTC.

In this sample, this clonotype turned up once. The J gene is TRBJ2-7, the V gene TRBV5-1; 7 nucleotides agree with TRBD1. Unmatched junction bases numbered 11, after V lost 1 base and J lost 4 bases. Germline loops: CDR1 SGHRS, CDR2 YFSETQ. The CDR3 covers 16 residues. CDR3 bases: TGCGCCAGCAGCTTGTACCCAGGGCAGGGGGTATACGAGCAGTACTTC. The encoded protein is CASSLYPGQGVYEQYF.

This clonotype was seen once. The chain employs TRBV3-1 and TRBJ1-1; TRBD1 is a possible D gene (5 bases). Trimming shortened V by 4 bases and J by 6 bases, and 12 bases separated the two germline ends. The CDR3 length is 13 residues. Germline-derived CDR1 and CDR2 are LGHDT and YNNKEL (reference sequence). The CDR3 here is CASSRSRVPEAFF. The DNA for the CDR3 is TGTGCCAGCAGCCGATCCAGGGTTCCTGAAGCTTTCTTT.

The chain links TRBV11-2 to TRBJ2-3; D possibly matches TRBD1 or TRBD2 (6 bases each). Trimming shortened V by 4 bases and J by 6 bases, and 20 bases separated the two germline ends. The CDR3 contains 16 residues. In germline, CDR1 is SGHAT, CDR2 FQNNGV. The CDR3 sequence: CASSSRGSGGGDTQYF. Written as DNA, the CDR3 is TGTGCCAGCAGCTCGAGGGGGTCCGGGGGCGGGGATACGCAGTATTTT.

This sequence joins TRBV18 and TRBJ1-2, with unresolved D. V was cut by 2 bases and J by 4 bases, with 8 bases left in between. CDR3 size: 13 residues. Germline CDR1 KGHSH, CDR2 LQKENI. CDR3 DNA: TGTGCCAGCTCACCAGAACGCAGCTATGGCTACACCTTC. It specifies CASSPERSYGYTF.